This record concerns one T cell receptor beta chain sequence. The target antigen is unknown. The sample originates from a study of T cell responses to AZD1222 COVID-19 vaccine. Germline V gene sequence: CDR1 LGHNA, CDR2 YNFKEQ. The length of the CDR3 is 13 residues. The ends were cut back, 1 base at V and 10 bases at J, with 11 bases in the middle. Study observations and caveats: Seropositive status at baseline applied to only a handful of AZD1222 recipients. Nearly half of the spike-specific TCRs reportedly recognize variant regions that carry no mutations.

Sequencing was performed with immunoSEQ multiplex PCR; in TCRdb, only in-frame clones are kept and a portion is missing. Among 75,000 to 90,000 clones listed, more than 75% were seen once. V and J are TRBV4-2 and TRBJ2-1; D may be TRBD2 (6 bases). Sequenced here: peripheral blood, sampled on day 0 of AZD1222 vaccination. This clonotype was sampled from an adult in good health. The chain's CDR3 is CASSQVGAGEQFF. CDR3 nucleotide sequence: TGTGCCAGCAGCCAAGTCGGGGCGGGGGAGCAGTTCTTC.